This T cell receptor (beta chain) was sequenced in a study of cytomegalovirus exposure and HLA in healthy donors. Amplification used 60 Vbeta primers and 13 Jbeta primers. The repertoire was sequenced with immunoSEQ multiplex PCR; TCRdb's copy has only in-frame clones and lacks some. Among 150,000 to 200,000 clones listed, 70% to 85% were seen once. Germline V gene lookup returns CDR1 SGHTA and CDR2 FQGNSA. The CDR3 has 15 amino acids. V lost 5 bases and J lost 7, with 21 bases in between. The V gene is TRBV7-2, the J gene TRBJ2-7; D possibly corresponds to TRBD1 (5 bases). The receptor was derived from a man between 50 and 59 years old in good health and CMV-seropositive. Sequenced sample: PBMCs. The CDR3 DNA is TGTGCCAGCAGCCAGATATTACGTGGGGCCGGGGAGCAGTACTTC. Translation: CASSQILRGAGEQYF. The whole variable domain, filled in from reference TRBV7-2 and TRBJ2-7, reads GAGVSQSPSNKVTEKGKDVELRCDPISGHTALYWYRQSLGQGLEFLIYFQGNSAPDKSGLPSDRFSAERTGGSVSTLTIQRTQQEDSAVYLCASSQILRGAGEQYFGPGTRLTVT.